The text below deals with one T cell receptor beta chain. Its antigen is unidentified. The assay was immunoSEQ multiplex PCR, and TCRdb's table has in-frame clones only and misses some. The data hold about 120,000 clones, with 85% to 95% observed a single time. The data belong to a study of T cell responses to AZD1222 COVID-19 vaccine. Findings of the study overall: Spike was spanned by vaccine-associated CD4 TCRs, which were dominant at 160-218 and 743-854. As reported, nearly half of all spike-specific TCRs target variant regions that are unmutated. Clonal diversity may have been underestimated in mostly white British donors. When two AZD1222 doses had been given, Spike-specific TCR breadth and depth rose.

The germline V gene encodes CDR1 LNHNV and CDR2 YYDKDF (reference sequence). CDR3 size: 15 residues. J was trimmed by 9 bases and V by 2 bases; bases with no gene match: 12. Source: peripheral blood, taken 28 days after the second AZD1222 dose. V usage is TRBV15 and J usage is TRBJ2-7; 8 positions match TRBD1. The clonotype was recovered from an adult who received the AZD1222 COVID-19 vaccine. The CDR3 region is CATSRFPGQDLRQYF. The CDR3 DNA reads TGTGCCACCAGCAGATTTCCGGGACAGGACCTTAGGCAGTACTTC.